The 26 T cell receptor beta chains listed next were all sequenced from one sample in a study of T-cell reconstitution after alpha-beta-depleted transplantation in children. The TCRbeta library incorporated unique molecular identifiers. From the PCR reads, TCRdb called clonotypes with MiXCR, one entry per CDR3 protein. The table records around 400,000 distinct CDR3 sequences, roughly 22% of them present only once. The sequenced sample was PBMCs from the stem cell graft donor, obtained from the stem cell graft. The receptors were sampled from a human donor who donated a stem cell graft to a child with acute myeloid leukemia.

The sample holds a few counts of this clonotype. The chain uses TRBV18 and TRBJ1-5, with D possibly being TRBD1 (5 bases). CDR3 length: 15 residues. Germline V lookup: CDR1 KGHSH, CDR2 LQKENI. V shed 3 bases and J shed 1 base, with 10 bases lying between them. The CDR3 loop is CASSPAGLSNQPQHF. In DNA, the CDR3 is TGTGCCAGCTCACCCGCAGGGCTCAGCAATCAGCCCCAGCATTTT. Variable domain in full (rest from reference TRBV18 and TRBJ1-5): NAGVMQNPRHLVRRRGQEARLRCSPMKGHSHVYWYRQLPEEGLKFMVYLQKENIIDESGMPKERFSAEFPKEGPSILRIQQVVRGDSAAYFCASSPAGLSNQPQHFGDGTRLSIL.

This clonotype was observed many times. The chain employs TRBV27 and TRBJ1-5; D might be TRBD1 (6 bases). Germline CDR1 is MNHEY and CDR2 is SMNVEV (reference sequence). The CDR3 loop spans 15 amino acids. V was cut by 2 bases and J by 11 bases, with 19 bases left in between. DNA of the CDR3: TGTGCCAGCAGTTTAGACCAGACAGGCCAATCAGCCCAGCATTTT. Translation: CASSLDQTGQSAQHF.

The rearrangement uses TRBV29-1 and TRBJ1-2, with TRBD1 matching over 8 bases. Germline-derived CDR1 and CDR2 are SQVTM and ANQGSEA. Trimming removed 4 bases from V and 6 bases from J; junction bases left unmatched: 7. The CDR3 totals 13 residues. CDR3 region: CSVVGQGANGYTF. In DNA form, the CDR3 reads TGCAGCGTTGTTGGGCAGGGGGCGAATGGCTACACCTTC.

This rearrangement joins TRBV5-1 to TRBJ2-3; a possible D gene is TRBD1 (6 bases). CDR1 and CDR2 (germline): SGHRS, YFSETQ. The germline V and J ends were trimmed by 7 bases and 2 bases, with 8 bases remaining between them. CDR3 size: 12 residues. For the CDR3, the DNA is TGCGCCAGCTGGGACAACACAGATACGCAGTATTTT. Residues: CASWDNTDTQYF.

This clonotype was detected ten times or more. V and J are TRBV29-1 and TRBJ2-1; D ambiguous. V lost 0 bases to trimming and J lost 5 bases, with 11 bases between them. CDR1 is SQVTM, CDR2 ANQGSEA, per germline. This CDR3 has 14 residues. The CDR3 region is CSVEDLWLNNEQFF. The DNA of the CDR3 is TGCAGCGTTGAAGATCTTTGGCTAAACAATGAGCAGTTCTTC.

This clonotype was seen more than once but under ten times. The rearrangement joins TRBV4-3 to TRBJ2-7, with TRBD1 as a possible D gene (6 bases). The CDR3 contains 14 residues. From germline, CDR1 is LGHNA and CDR2 YSLEER. The germline V and J ends were trimmed by 1 base and 0 bases, with 7 bases remaining between them. CDR3 residues: CASSQGTASYEQYF. The CDR3 coding sequence is TGCGCCAGCAGCCAAGGGACAGCCTCCTACGAGCAGTACTTC.

This clonotype was observed a few times. The chain has TRBV21-1 and TRBJ2-7; the table's D call of TRBD2 was not tested on the DNA. TRBV21-1 is a pseudogene segment. This CDR3 contains 15 residues. CDR3 sequence: CAREGGTSGTYEQYF. The CDR3 bases are TGTGCCAGGGAGGGGGGGACTAGCGGTACCTACGAGCAGTACTTC.

CDR3 DNA sequence: TGCAGTGCCCAGCGGGCGATGGCGAATCAGCCCCAGCATTTT. Translation gives CSAQRAMANQPQHF. V and J are TRBV20-1 and TRBJ1-5; D call uncertain. The V gene's germline CDR1 is DFQATT and CDR2 SNEGSKA (reference sequence). The CDR3 runs to 14 residues. V lost 6 bases and J lost 4, with 16 bases in between.

This clonotype has more than one count but fewer than ten. The chain is built from TRBV12-3 or TRBV12-4 and TRBJ2-2; a possible D gene is TRBD2 (5 bases). Trimming took 5 bases from V and 7 from J, leaving 14 bases between them. The CDR3 extends over 14 amino acids. The CDR3 DNA is TGTGCCAGCAGTCGGGCCCAAGAGGGCGGGGAGCTGTTTTTT. Protein product: CASSRAQEGGELFF.

This clonotype turned up a few times. J is TRBJ2-1 and V is TRBV29-1; possible D gene TRBD1, 7 bases. The V end was cut by 4 bases, the J end by 9 bases, with 16 bases between. The CDR3 has 13 residues. Per germline, CDR1 SQVTM and CDR2 ANQGSEA. The CDR3 here is CSVARGASGEQFF. As DNA, the CDR3 is TGCAGCGTTGCCAGGGGGGCGTCGGGTGAGCAGTTCTTC.

The chain combines TRBV20-1 with TRBJ2-1; 11 bases align to TRBD2. The CDR3 is 17 amino acids. Germline CDR1 is DFQATT and CDR2 is SNEGSKA (reference sequence). The V gene end was trimmed by 6 bases and the J gene end by 2 bases; junction bases not matched to a gene: 12. CDR3 sequence (DNA): TGCAGTGCCACCGGGACTAGCGGAACAATTACCTACAATGAGCAGTTCTTC. Translating it yields CSATGTSGTITYNEQFF.

This clonotype was counted many times. The J gene is TRBJ2-3, the V gene TRBV6-2 or TRBV6-3; unclear D gene. Germline V gene data show CDR1 as MNHEY and CDR2 as SVGEGT. V was clipped by 6 bases and J by 0 bases, with 10 bases between them. The CDR3 length is 14 residues. This chain's CDR3 is CASREGGSTDTQYF. CDR3 bases: TGTGCCAGCAGGGAAGGCGGAAGCACAGATACGCAGTATTTT.

This clonotype was found a few times. The chain combines TRBV19 with TRBJ1-2; TRBD1 matches at 8 bases. Germline V gene sequence: CDR1 LNHDA, CDR2 SQIVND (reference sequence). With 4 bases clipped from V and 2 bases from J, the junction kept 6 bases outside the gene matches. CDR3 length equals 15 residues. The DNA for the CDR3 is TGTGCCAGTAGTACCAAACAGGGGGGGAACTATGGCTACACCTTC. This gives the protein CASSTKQGGNYGYTF.

This clonotype appeared many times. This chain joins TRBV20-1 and TRBJ2-5; 8 bases agree with TRBD2. The CDR3 runs 14 residues. The germline gives CDR1 DFQATT, CDR2 SNEGSKA (reference sequence). V was clipped by 6 bases and J by 4 bases; unmatched bases: 10. In nucleotides, the CDR3 is TGCAGTGCCCCAGCGGGAGCATTTGGAGAGACCCAGTACTTC. Protein sequence: CSAPAGAFGETQYF.

The chain recombines TRBV28 with TRBJ2-1; D might be TRBD1 (6 bases). Trimming took 6 bases from V and 3 from J, leaving 12 bases between them. Germline CDR1 is MDHEN and CDR2 is SYDVKM. The length of the CDR3 is 14 residues. The CDR3 protein is CASRLRGGYNEQFF. CDR3 DNA sequence: TGTGCCAGCAGGCTCAGGGGTGGCTACAATGAGCAGTTCTTC.

The J gene is TRBJ2-1, the V gene TRBV5-1, with D possibly TRBD2 on 7 matching bases. The germline V and J ends were trimmed by 4 bases and 2 bases, with 13 bases remaining between them. CDR1 SGHRS and CDR2 YFSETQ come from the germline V gene. The CDR3 is made up of 15 amino acids. The CDR3 DNA reads as TGCGCCAGCAGCGGGGGGGCATTGGCCTACAATGAGCAGTTCTTC. The encoded protein is CASSGGALAYNEQFF.

This clonotype was counted a few times. The gene calls are TRBV20-1 and TRBJ2-7, with TRBD2 matching 10 bases. The length of the CDR3 is 14 residues. Germline V gene lookup returns CDR1 DFQATT and CDR2 SNEGSKA (reference sequence). Trimming removed 1 base from V and 3 bases from J; junction bases left unmatched: 3. The CDR3 coding sequence is TGCAGTGCTAGAGTGCTAGCGGGAGTCTACGAGCAGTACTTC. It codes for CSARVLAGVYEQYF.

This clonotype has just a few counts. The chain combines TRBV29-1 with TRBJ2-3; D may match TRBD1 or TRBD2 (5 bases each). From germline, CDR1 is SQVTM and CDR2 ANQGSEA. V was cut by 6 bases and J by 2 bases, with 12 bases left in between. The CDR3 has 13 residues. The CDR3 region is CSVPEGYTDTQYF. CDR3 sequence (DNA): TGCAGCGTCCCAGAGGGGTACACAGATACGCAGTATTTT.

In this sample, this clonotype turned up many times. This chain links TRBV28 with TRBJ2-1, with 8 bases aligning to TRBD2. The germline V gene has CDR1 MDHEN and CDR2 SYDVKM. The CDR3 contains 12 residues. J lost 10 bases, V lost 5 bases, and 4 bases had no gene match. CDR3 bases: TGTGCCAGCAGTATAGGACTAGCAGAGCAGTTCTTC. It yields the protein CASSIGLAEQFF.

Ten or more counts support this clonotype. This chain's CDR3 is CASSLGGTGKAEQYF. The DNA of the CDR3 is TGTGCCAGCAGCTTGGGGGGGACAGGCAAAGCCGAGCAGTACTTC. The chain has TRBV7-3 and TRBJ2-7, with D perhaps TRBD1 (8 bases). V was pared by 3 bases and J by 6 bases, with 18 bases between. CDR1 SGHTA and CDR2 FQGTGA come from the germline V gene. CDR3 length: 15 amino acids.

This chain links TRBV2 with TRBJ2-6; 12 bases are shared with TRBD2. The V and J ends lost 5 bases and 0 bases, in that order; junction bases with no gene match: 5. CDR1 and CDR2 from the germline V gene are SNHLY and FYNNEI. The CDR3 is 18 residues long. CDR3 DNA: TGTGCCAGCAGTCCACCGGGACTAGCGGGCTCTGGGGCCAACGTCCTGACTTTC. This sequence encodes CASSPPGLAGSGANVLTF.

This clonotype was detected ten times or more. J is TRBJ1-5 and V is TRBV29-1, with 7 positions matching TRBD1. The V gene's germline CDR1 is SQVTM and CDR2 ANQGSEA. V dropped 4 bases and J dropped 3; count of bases not matched to a gene: 6. The CDR3 runs 14 residues. The chain's CDR3 is CSVAGDSNNQPQHF. CDR3 nucleotide sequence: TGCAGCGTTGCCGGGGACAGCAACAATCAGCCCCAGCATTTT. The full variable domain, in which reference TRBV29-1 and TRBJ1-5 provide the parts outside the CDR3, is SAVISQKPSRDICQRGTSLTIQCQVDSQVTMMFWYRQQPGQSLTLIATANQGSEATYESGFVIDKFPISRPNLTFSTLTVSNMSPEDSSIYLCSVAGDSNNQPQHFGDGTRLSIL.

Details on this clonotype: One junction end disagrees with the germline gene, perhaps due to a read error. This chain uses TRBV7-7 with TRBJ2-5, with 7 bases matching TRBD2. Germline-derived CDR1 and CDR2 are SSHAT and FNYEAQ (reference sequence). The CDR3 consists of 14 residues. The CDR3 nucleotides are TGTGCTAGCAGCCCCGGGGACTACGCATCGGCCCAGTACTTC. Translating it yields CASSPGDYASAQYF.

The genes are TRBV7-2 and TRBJ2-7; D uncertain. The CDR3 length is 15 residues. The V gene's germline CDR1 is SGHTA and CDR2 FQGNSA. V lost 0 bases and J lost 1, with 10 bases in between. For the CDR3, the DNA is TGTGCCAGCAGCTTAGCTCTGATTCTGTCCTACGAGCAGTACTTC. It encodes CASSLALILSYEQYF.

In its sample, this clonotype was seen many times. This chain uses TRBV28 with TRBJ2-3; TRBD2 agrees at 9 bases. The V gene end was trimmed by 2 bases and the J gene end by 14 bases; junction bases not matched to a gene: 8. The CDR3 totals 13 residues. Germline-derived CDR1 and CDR2 are MDHEN and SYDVKM. The CDR3 region is CASSLSLAGPRYF. In DNA form, the CDR3 reads TGTGCCAGCAGTTTAAGTCTAGCGGGGCCTCGGTATTTT.

The chain uses TRBV12-3 or TRBV12-4 and TRBJ1-5; weak D call: TRBD1 (5 bases). The V end lost 0 bases, the J end lost 8 bases, and 8 bases lay between the germline ends. The CDR3 has 13 residues. CDR3 in DNA: TGTGCCAGCAGTTTAGCCAGGGTTGAGCCCCAGCATTTT. Protein product: CASSLARVEPQHF.